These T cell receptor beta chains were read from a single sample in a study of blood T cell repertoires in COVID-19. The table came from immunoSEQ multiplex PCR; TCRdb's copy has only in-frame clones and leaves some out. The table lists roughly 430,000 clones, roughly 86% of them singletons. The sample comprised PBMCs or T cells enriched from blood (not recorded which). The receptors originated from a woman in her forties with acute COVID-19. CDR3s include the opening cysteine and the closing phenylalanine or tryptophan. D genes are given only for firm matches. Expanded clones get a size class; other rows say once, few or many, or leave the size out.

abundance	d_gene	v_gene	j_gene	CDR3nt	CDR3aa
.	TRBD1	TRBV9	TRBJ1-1	TGTGCCAGCAGCTACGGGACAGGGGCGGACACTGAAGCTTTCTTT	CASSYGTGADTEAFF
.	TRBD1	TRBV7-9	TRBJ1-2	TGTGCCAGCAGCTTAGAGGGCCGGAAACGGACAGGATATGGCTACACCTTC	CASSLEGRKRTGYGYTF
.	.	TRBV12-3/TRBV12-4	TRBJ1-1	TGTGCCAGCAGTTTTAACATCCAGGAAGCTTTCTTT	CASSFNIQEAFF
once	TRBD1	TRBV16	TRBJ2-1	TGTGCCAGCAGCCAATGGGAATATACAGAGGGGGCAGAGCAGTTCTTC	CASSQWEYTEGAEQFF
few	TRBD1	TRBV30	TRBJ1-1	TGTGCCTGGAGTCCAGGGGGCGGCACTGAAGCTTTCTTT	CAWSPGGGTEAFF
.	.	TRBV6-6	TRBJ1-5	TGTGCCAGCAGTTACGGTGGGGCTCAGCCCCAGCATTTT	CASSYGGAQPQHF
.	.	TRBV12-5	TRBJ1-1	TGTGCTAGTGGTTTGGTACTTGGCAGGGCGAACACTGAAGCTTTCTTT	CASGLVLGRANTEAFF
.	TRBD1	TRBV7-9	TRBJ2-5	TGTGCCAGCAGCGGTCGGACAGGGGGCTTGGTGGAGACCCAGTACTTC	CASSGRTGGLVETQYF
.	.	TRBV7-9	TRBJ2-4	TGTGCCAGCAGCACCGCGGCGGTATCAAACATTCAGTACTTC	CASSTAAVSNIQYF
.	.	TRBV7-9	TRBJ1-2	TGTGCCAGCAGTTGGGCCGGGGTGCCCGACGGTGGCTACACCTTC	CASSWAGVPDGGYTF
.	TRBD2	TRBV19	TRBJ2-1	TGTGCCAGTACCCAACGGGGCGGCGGGGGGGCGATTCGATCCTACAATGAGCAGTTCTTC	CASTQRGGGGAIRSYNEQFF
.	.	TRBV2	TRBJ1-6	TGTGCCAGCAGTTCACGCGGACAGAATTCACCCCTCCACTTT	CASSSRGQNSPLHF
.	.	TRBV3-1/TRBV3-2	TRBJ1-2	TGTGCCAGCAGCCAGGGGGAGGGCTATGGCTACACCTTC	CASSQGEGYGYTF
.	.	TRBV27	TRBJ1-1	TGTGCCAGCAGTTTTACAGAGACAGGCCTCAGTAGGATGAACACTGAAGCTTTCTTT	CASSFTETGLSRMNTEAFF
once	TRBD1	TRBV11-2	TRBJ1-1	TGTGCCAGCAGCTCAGGACAGGGCTGGAGGACTGAAGCTTTCTTT	CASSSGQGWRTEAFF
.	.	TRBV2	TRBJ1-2	TGTGCCAGCAGTGTATCAAGCGGCCGGGGCTACACCTTC	CASSVSSGRGYTF
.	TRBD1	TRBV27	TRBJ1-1	TGTGCCAGCAGTTTTGGGCAGGGGGCGGGGGAGACTGAAGCTTTCTTT	CASSFGQGAGETEAFF
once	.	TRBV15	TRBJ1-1	TGTGCCACCAGCCCCCGACAGCTGAACACTGAAGCTTTCTTT	CATSPRQLNTEAFF
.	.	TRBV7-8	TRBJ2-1	TGTGCCAGCAGCACAAGGGGCCGGGAGCAGTTCTTC	CASSTRGREQFF
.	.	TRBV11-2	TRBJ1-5	TGTGCCAGCAGCTTAGGGTCCGGGGGAGATAGCAATCAGCCCCAGCATTTT	CASSLGSGGDSNQPQHF
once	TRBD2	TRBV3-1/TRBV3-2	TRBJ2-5	TGTGCCAGCAGCCCCTCGGGGAGGGGAGAGGAGACCCAGTACTTC	CASSPSGRGEETQYF
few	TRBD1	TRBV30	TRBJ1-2	TGTGCCTGGAGTGCCCGGGACAGGGCGAGGTTTCACTATGGCTACACCTTC	CAWSARDRARFHYGYTF
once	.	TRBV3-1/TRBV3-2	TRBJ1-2	TGTGCCAGCAGCACCCGGACAGACCACTGGACCTTC	CASSTRTDHWTF
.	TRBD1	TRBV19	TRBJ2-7	TGTGCCAGTAGTTTATCCGGGACAGGGATAGGCGAGCAGTACTTC	CASSLSGTGIGEQYF
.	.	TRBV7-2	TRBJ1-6	TGTGCCAGCAGCCAAGGGGGGGGTGCTATTTCACCCCTCCACTTT	CASSQGGGAISPLHF
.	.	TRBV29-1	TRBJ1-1	TGCAGCGTTTCGGCAGGGGCTGAAGCTTTCTTT	CSVSAGAEAFF
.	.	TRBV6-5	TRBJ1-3	TGTGCCAGCAGCACGGGTTTCTCTGGAAACACCATATATTTT	CASSTGFSGNTIYF
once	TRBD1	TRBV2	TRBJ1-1	TGTGCCAGCACTCGGACAGGGGAAAACGAAGCTTTCTTT	CASTRTGENEAFF
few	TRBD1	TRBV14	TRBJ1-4	TGTGCCAGCAGCCACGCCGGGACAGGGGATGAAAAACTGTTTTTT	CASSHAGTGDEKLFF
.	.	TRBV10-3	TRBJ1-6	TGTGCCATCAGTGAAGGGTCGGGGTTCTATAATTCACCCCTCCACTTT	CAISEGSGFYNSPLHF
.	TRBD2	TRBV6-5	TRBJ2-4	TGTGCCAGCAGTTACTCTCCAGCGGGGGGCTTAAACATTCAGTACTTC	CASSYSPAGGLNIQYF
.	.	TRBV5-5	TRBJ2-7	TGTGCCAGCAGCACCCGGGACAAACAATCCTACGAGCAGTACTTC	CASSTRDKQSYEQYF
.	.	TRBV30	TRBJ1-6	TGTGCCTGGAATCAGGACAGATATAATTCACCCCTCCACTTT	CAWNQDRYNSPLHF
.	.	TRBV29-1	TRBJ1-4	TGCAGCGTTCTCGATGAAAAACTGTTTTTT	CSVLDEKLFF
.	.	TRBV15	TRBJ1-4	TGTGCCACCAGCAGAGGTGGAGCAGGGGAAGATGAAAAACTGTTTTTT	CATSRGGAGEDEKLFF
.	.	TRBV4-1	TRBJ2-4	TGCGCCAGCAGCCAAGAGCCCCCGTTGGCAGCCAAAAACATTCAGTACTTC	CASSQEPPLAAKNIQYF
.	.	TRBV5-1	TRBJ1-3	TGCGCCAGCAGCTTGTCTTCAGGGGAACCTGGAAACACCATATATTTT	CASSLSSGEPGNTIYF
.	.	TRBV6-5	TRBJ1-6	TGTGCCAGCAGCCCGACAGTTAGTTCACCCCTCCACTTT	CASSPTVSSPLHF
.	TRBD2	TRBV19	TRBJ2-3	TGTGCCAGTAGTATGCGCGGGGGGCCTATAAGCACAGATACGCAGTATTTT	CASSMRGGPISTDTQYF
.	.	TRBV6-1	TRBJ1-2	TGTGCCAGCAGTGAATCCCAGGGCCCCTATGGCTACACCTTC	CASSESQGPYGYTF
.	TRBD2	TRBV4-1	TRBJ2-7	TGCGCCAGCAGCCAAGAGGGACTAGCGGGGGGGTACGAGCAGTACTTC	CASSQEGLAGGYEQYF
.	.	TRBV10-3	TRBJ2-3	TGTGCCATCAGTGGACGTATAGGACAGGGAGGGAGCACAGATACGCAGTATTTT	CAISGRIGQGGSTDTQYF
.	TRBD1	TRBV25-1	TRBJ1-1	TGTGCCAGCAGTGGGACAGGGTTAAAAGCTTTCTTT	CASSGTGLKAFF
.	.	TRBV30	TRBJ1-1	TGTGCCTGGAGTGCCGAGGGTGGGGTCCCCACTGAAGCTTTCTTT	CAWSAEGGVPTEAFF
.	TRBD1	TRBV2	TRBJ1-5	TGTGCCAGCAGACAGGGGAATAGCAATCAGCCCCAGCATTTT	CASRQGNSNQPQHF
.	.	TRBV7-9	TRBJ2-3	TGTGCCAGCAGCTTGGAGGGGATTCGCCCAGATACGCAGTATTTT	CASSLEGIRPDTQYF
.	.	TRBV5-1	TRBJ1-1	TGCGCCAGCGCATTGGTACAGGACACTGAAGCTTTCTTT	CASALVQDTEAFF
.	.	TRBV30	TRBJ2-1	TGTGCCTGGGATGGGGGGAGTCTCGTCAATGAGCAGTTCTTC	CAWDGGSLVNEQFF
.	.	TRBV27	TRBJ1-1	TGTGCCAGCAGTTTCCGGTTGAACACTGAAGCTTTCTTT	CASSFRLNTEAFF
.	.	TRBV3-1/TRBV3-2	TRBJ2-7	TGTGCCAGCACGCCCAGGACTGAAACCTACGAGCAGTACTTC	CASTPRTETYEQYF
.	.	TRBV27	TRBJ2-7	TGTGCCAGCAGCACCGGGCCGGGAGCCTACGAGCAGTACTTC	CASSTGPGAYEQYF
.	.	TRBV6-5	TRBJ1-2	TGTGCCAGTGGACAAAGGGGAAATGGCTACACCTTC	CASGQRGNGYTF
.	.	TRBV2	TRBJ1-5	TGTGCCAGCAGTGAATCGACAATCCAGCCCCAGCATTTT	CASSESTIQPQHF
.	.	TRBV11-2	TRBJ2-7	TGTGCCAGCAGCCCGCAGGGCGTTTACGAGCAGTACTTC	CASSPQGVYEQYF
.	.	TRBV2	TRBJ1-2	TGTGCCAGAAGGGGAACAGGGCCGACCTATGGCTACACCTTC	CARRGTGPTYGYTF
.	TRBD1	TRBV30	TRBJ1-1	TGTGCCTGGAGGGACAGGGGGGTCACTGAAGCTTTCTTT	CAWRDRGVTEAFF
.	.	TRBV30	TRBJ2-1	TGTGCCTGGAGTGTAAGCTTAGATAATGAGCAGTTCTTC	CAWSVSLDNEQFF